Presented here are 13 T cell receptor beta chains from one specimen sequenced in a study of cytomegalovirus exposure and HLA in healthy donors. A multiplex PCR was run with 60 Vbeta primers and 13 Jbeta primers. Profiling relied on immunoSEQ multiplex PCR, and the TCRdb table lists in-frame clones only, not all of them. The table records about 150,000 clones, roughly 80% of them present only once. Input material: PBMCs. The receptor source for this set is a woman aged 40 to 49 in good health and CMV-seronegative.

The chain carries TRBV7-9 and TRBJ2-1, with D maybe TRBD2 (5 bases). The V gene's germline CDR1 is SEHNR and CDR2 FQNEAQ (reference sequence). V gave up 4 bases and J gave up 0 bases, with 7 bases separating them. The CDR3 runs 14 residues. CDR3 sequence: CASSSTSSYNEQFF. The CDR3 DNA sequence: TGTGCCAGCAGCTCAACTAGCTCCTACAATGAGCAGTTCTTC.

The chain is built from TRBV19 and TRBJ2-1, with D perhaps TRBD1 (6 bases). V lost 4 bases and J lost 4, with 14 bases in between. Germline V gene sequence: CDR1 LNHDA, CDR2 SQIVND (reference sequence). This CDR3 region has 15 residues. The CDR3 sequence: CASSKRGGRYNEQFF. The CDR3, as DNA: TGTGCCAGTAGTAAGAGAGGGGGTAGGTACAATGAGCAGTTCTTC.

The chain has TRBV6-1 and TRBJ2-7; 10 bases match TRBD1. This CDR3 has 15 residues. Trimming removed 6 bases from V and 5 bases from J; junction bases left unmatched: 10. Germline CDR1 reads MNHNS; CDR2 reads SASEGT. The CDR3 sequence is CASRKKGTGDNEQYF. The DNA of the CDR3 is TGTGCCAGCAGGAAAAAGGGGACAGGGGATAACGAGCAGTACTTC.

The genes are TRBV7-9 and TRBJ1-1; 8 nucleotides match TRBD1. The V gene's germline CDR1 is SEHNR and CDR2 FQNEAQ (reference sequence). The trim removed 2 bases at V and 1 base at J, leaving 3 bases unmatched. The CDR3 is made up of 15 amino acids. As DNA, the CDR3 is TGTGCCAGCAGCTTAAGTGGACAGGGGAACACTGAAGCTTTCTTT. Amino acids: CASSLSGQGNTEAFF. Full variable domain (remainder filled in from reference TRBV7-9 and TRBJ1-1): DTGVSQNPRHKITKRGQNVTFRCDPISEHNRLYWYRQTLGQGPEFLTYFQNEAQLEKSRLLSDRFSAERPKGSFSTLEIQRTEQGDSAMYLCASSLSGQGNTEAFFGQGTRLTVV.

This chain uses TRBV2 with TRBJ1-3; D ambiguous. The CDR3 length is 16 residues. Trimming left V 4 bases short and J 0 bases short, with 13 bases between. Germline V gives CDR1 SNHLY, CDR2 FYNNEI. The CDR3 spells CASSVRRRISGNTIYF. The CDR3 DNA follows: TGTGCCAGCAGTGTGCGTCGGAGAATCTCTGGAAACACCATATATTTT.

This clone was counted a few times. V and J are TRBV29-1 and TRBJ1-1; a possible D gene is TRBD1 (6 bases). V gave up 5 bases and J gave up 3 bases, with 16 bases separating them. This CDR3 is 14 amino acids long. Per germline, CDR1 SQVTM and CDR2 ANQGSEA. CDR3 loop: CSVRNRVADTEAFF. As DNA, the CDR3 is TGCAGCGTTAGAAACAGGGTGGCGGACACTGAAGCTTTCTTT. The entire variable domain, with the rest obtained from reference TRBV29-1 and TRBJ1-1, is as follows: SAVISQKPSRDICQRGTSLTIQCQVDSQVTMMFWYRQQPGQSLTLIATANQGSEATYESGFVIDKFPISRPNLTFSTLTVSNMSPEDSSIYLCSVRNRVADTEAFFGQGTRLTVV.

The chain has TRBV10-3 and TRBJ1-5; TRBD1 is a possible D gene (5 bases). The CDR3 covers 17 residues. V lost 0 bases and J lost 5, with 17 bases in between. Germline V gene lookup returns CDR1 ENHRY and CDR2 SYGVKD. The CDR3 region is CAISESSGVRGDQPQHF. CDR3 sequence (DNA): TGTGCCATCAGTGAGTCGAGCGGGGTGAGGGGAGATCAGCCCCAGCATTTT.

This clone came up once. The same CDR3 arises from other DNA sequences in this sample as well. V is TRBV13 and J is TRBJ1-2; 11 bases are shared with TRBD1. Germline V lookup: CDR1 PRHDT, CDR2 FYEKMQ (reference sequence). CDR3 length: 13 amino acids. V lost 3 bases and J lost 6; bases outside the gene matches: 0. The CDR3 DNA is TGTGCCAGCAGCTTGGGACAGGGGGATGGCTACACCTTC. This sequence encodes CASSLGQGDGYTF.

V usage is TRBV14 and J usage is TRBJ2-1, with 8 positions matching TRBD2. Germline CDR1 reads SGHDN; CDR2 reads FVKESK. The CDR3 loop spans 17 amino acids. The junction had 5 bases not matched to a gene; V was cut back by 0 bases and J by 1 base. CDR3 DNA sequence: TGTGCCAGCAGCCAAGATTTAAGCGGGAGATCCTACAATGAGCAGTTCTTC. It yields the protein CASSQDLSGRSYNEQFF.

The CDR3, as DNA: TGTGCCAGCAGTTTGGGCAGTAACTATGGCTACACCTTC. It is translated as CASSLGSNYGYTF. The chain has TRBV27 and TRBJ1-2, with D unresolved. V was trimmed by 3 bases and J by 1 base, leaving 6 bases between them. Germline V gives CDR1 MNHEY, CDR2 SMNVEV (reference sequence). The CDR3 has 13 residues.

V usage is TRBV2 and J usage is TRBJ2-5; 8 positions agree with TRBD1. The germline gives CDR1 SNHLY, CDR2 FYNNEI. The J segment lost 4 bases and the V segment lost 3 bases, leaving 7 bases of the junction unmatched. This CDR3 has 15 residues. Written as DNA, the CDR3 is TGTGCCAGCAGTGATAGGGGACAGGTCGGAGAGACCCAGTACTTC. Translation gives CASSDRGQVGETQYF.

This sequence joins TRBV5-1 and TRBJ2-7; the match to TRBD2 covers 7 bases. V shed 2 bases and J 2 bases; nucleotides not matched to a gene: 4. The CDR3 is made up of 14 amino acids. In germline, CDR1 is SGHRS, CDR2 YFSETQ. The CDR3: CASSLAGRTYEQYF. In nucleotides, the CDR3 is TGCGCCAGCAGCTTAGCGGGGCGCACCTACGAGCAGTACTTC.

The table lists this clone with a count of one. The chain recombines TRBV19 with TRBJ1-5, with TRBD1 matching 9 bases. This CDR3 has 16 amino acids. Germline CDR1 is LNHDA and CDR2 is SQIVND (reference sequence). The V segment lost 3 bases and the J segment 1 base; nucleotides outside the gene matches: 4. Here the CDR3 reads CASSMRQGESNQPQHF. The CDR3 DNA reads as TGTGCCAGTAGTATGAGACAGGGGGAAAGCAATCAGCCCCAGCATTTT.